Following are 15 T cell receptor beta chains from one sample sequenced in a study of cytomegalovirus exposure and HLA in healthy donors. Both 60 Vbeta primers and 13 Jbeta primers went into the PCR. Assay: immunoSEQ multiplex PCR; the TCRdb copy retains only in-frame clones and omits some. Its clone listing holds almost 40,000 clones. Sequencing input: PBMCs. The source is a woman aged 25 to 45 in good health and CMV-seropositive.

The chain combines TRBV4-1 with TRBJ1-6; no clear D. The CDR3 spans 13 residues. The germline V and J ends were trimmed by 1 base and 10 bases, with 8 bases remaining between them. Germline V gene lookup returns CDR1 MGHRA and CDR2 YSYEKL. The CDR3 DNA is TGCGCCAGCAGCCAAGCCGGGGTCTCACCCCTCCACTTT. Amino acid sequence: CASSQAGVSPLHF.

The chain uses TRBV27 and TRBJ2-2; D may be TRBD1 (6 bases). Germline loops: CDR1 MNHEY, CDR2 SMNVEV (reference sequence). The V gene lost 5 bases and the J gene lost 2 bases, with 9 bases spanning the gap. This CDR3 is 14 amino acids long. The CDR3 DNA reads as TGTGCCAGCAGTCCACAGGGTAACACCGGGGAGCTGTTTTTT. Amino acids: CASSPQGNTGELFF.

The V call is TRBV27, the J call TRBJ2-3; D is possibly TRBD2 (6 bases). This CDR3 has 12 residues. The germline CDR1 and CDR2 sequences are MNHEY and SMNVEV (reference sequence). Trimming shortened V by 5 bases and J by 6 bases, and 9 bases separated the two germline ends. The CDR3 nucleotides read TGTGCCAGCAGTGGAGGGGAGGATACGCAGTATTTT. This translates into CASSGGEDTQYF.

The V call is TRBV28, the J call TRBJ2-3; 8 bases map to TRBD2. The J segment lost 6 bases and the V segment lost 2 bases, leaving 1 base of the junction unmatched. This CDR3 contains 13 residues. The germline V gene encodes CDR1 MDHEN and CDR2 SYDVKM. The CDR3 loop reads CASSLIAGDTQYF. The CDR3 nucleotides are TGTGCCAGCAGTTTAATAGCGGGGGATACGCAGTATTTT.

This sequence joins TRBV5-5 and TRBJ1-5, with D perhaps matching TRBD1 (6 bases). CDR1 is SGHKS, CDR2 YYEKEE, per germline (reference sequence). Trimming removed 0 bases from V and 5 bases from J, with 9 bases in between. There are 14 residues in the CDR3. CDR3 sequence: CASSLGTDYQPQHF. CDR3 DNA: TGTGCCAGCAGCTTGGGGACAGATTATCAGCCCCAGCATTTT.

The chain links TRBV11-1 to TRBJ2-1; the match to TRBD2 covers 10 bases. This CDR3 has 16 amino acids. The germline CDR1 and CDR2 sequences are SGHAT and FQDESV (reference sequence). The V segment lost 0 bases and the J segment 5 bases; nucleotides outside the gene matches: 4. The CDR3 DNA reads TGTGCCAGCAGCTTAGCGCTTACTAGCGGGAACAATGAGCAGTTCTTC. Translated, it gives CASSLALTSGNNEQFF.

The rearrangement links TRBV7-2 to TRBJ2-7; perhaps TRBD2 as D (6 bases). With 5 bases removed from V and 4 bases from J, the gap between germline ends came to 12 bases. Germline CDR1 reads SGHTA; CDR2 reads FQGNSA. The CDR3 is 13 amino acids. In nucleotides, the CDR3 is TGTGCCAGCAGCCTGGGACTCGGTTACGAGCAGTACTTC. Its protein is CASSLGLGYEQYF.

The CDR3 spells CASSSPGGSYGYTF. In DNA, the CDR3 is TGTGCCAGCAGTTCCCCAGGGGGTAGTTATGGCTACACCTTC. This rearrangement joins TRBV6-1 to TRBJ1-2; 7 nucleotides agree with TRBD1. This CDR3 contains 14 residues. V shed 5 bases and J 5 bases; nucleotides not matched to a gene: 8. The germline V gene has CDR1 MNHNS and CDR2 SASEGT.

CDR3 coding DNA: TGTGCCAGCTCACCAGGGAGGAGCTCCTATAATTCACCCCTCCACTTT. It encodes CASSPGRSSYNSPLHF. The chain has TRBV18 and TRBJ1-6; D remains unclear. Germline assignment: CDR1 KGHSH and CDR2 LQKENI. The V and J ends lost 2 bases and 0 bases respectively, with 8 bases between them. This CDR3 is built from 16 residues.

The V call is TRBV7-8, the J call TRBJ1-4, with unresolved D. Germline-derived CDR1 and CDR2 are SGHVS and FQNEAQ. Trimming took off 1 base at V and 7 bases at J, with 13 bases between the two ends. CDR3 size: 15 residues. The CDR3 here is CASSLGASRGEKLFF. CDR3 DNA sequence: TGTGCCAGCAGCTTAGGTGCCTCCCGGGGTGAAAAACTGTTTTTT.

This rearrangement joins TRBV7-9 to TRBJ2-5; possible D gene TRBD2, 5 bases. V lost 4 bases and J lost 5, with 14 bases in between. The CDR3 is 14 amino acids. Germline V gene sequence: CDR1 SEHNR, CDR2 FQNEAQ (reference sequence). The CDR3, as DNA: TGTGCCAGCAGCTCGGAAACTAGTCAGGAGACCCAGTACTTC. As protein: CASSSETSQETQYF.

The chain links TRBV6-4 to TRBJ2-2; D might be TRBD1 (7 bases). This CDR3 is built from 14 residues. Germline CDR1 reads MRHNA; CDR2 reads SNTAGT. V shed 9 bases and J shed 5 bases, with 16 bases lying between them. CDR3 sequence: CASSRGEATGELFF. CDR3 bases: TGTGCCAGTTCCAGGGGGGAAGCGACCGGGGAGCTGTTTTTT.

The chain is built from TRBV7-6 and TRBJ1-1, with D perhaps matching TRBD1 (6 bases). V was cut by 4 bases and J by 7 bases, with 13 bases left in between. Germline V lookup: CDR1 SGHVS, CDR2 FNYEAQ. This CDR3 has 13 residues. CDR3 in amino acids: CASSSSRGYEAFF. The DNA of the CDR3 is TGTGCCAGCAGCTCGTCCAGGGGATATGAAGCTTTCTTT.

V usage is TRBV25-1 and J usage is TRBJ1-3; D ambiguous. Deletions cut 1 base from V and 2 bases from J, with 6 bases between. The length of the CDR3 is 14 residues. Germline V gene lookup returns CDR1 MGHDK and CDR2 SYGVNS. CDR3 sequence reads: CASSEWAAGNTIYF. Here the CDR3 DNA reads TGTGCCAGCAGTGAATGGGCAGCTGGAAACACCATATATTTT.

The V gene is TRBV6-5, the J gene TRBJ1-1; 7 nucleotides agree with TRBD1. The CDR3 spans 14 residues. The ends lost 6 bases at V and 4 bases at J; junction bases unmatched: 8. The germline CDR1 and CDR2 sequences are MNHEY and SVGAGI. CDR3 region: CASREGGEGTEAFF. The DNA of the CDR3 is TGTGCCAGCAGGGAAGGGGGCGAAGGCACTGAAGCTTTCTTT.